This T cell receptor beta chain is drawn from a study of control samples from healthy donors and cancer patients. Only in-frame clones appear in the TCRdb table, and some are missing; sequencing was by immunoSEQ multiplex PCR. The repertoire holds fewer than 150,000 clones, with approximately 93% as singletons. The CDR3 runs 14 residues. Trimming pared 5 bases from V and 3 bases from J, leaving 11 bases between. The germline CDR1 and CDR2 sequences are SEHNR and FQNEAQ (reference sequence). The sequenced sample consisted of blood. The chain recombines TRBV7-9 with TRBJ1-5; D possibly corresponds to TRBD1 (5 bases). The receptor was isolated from a woman under 30 in good health. The CDR3 DNA is TGTGCCAGCAGCCCAGCAGGGTCCAATCAGCCCCAGCATTTT. Translating gives CASSPAGSNQPQHF.